This T cell receptor (beta chain) stems from a study of response to subunit inactivated influenza vaccine. Findings of the study overall: With each seasonal influenza vaccination, the authors suggested, few new T cells are recruited.

There are a few counts of this clonotype. Its antigen is not known. TCRdb re-analysed the RT-PCR reads in MiXCR, keeping a single row per CDR3 protein. The sample shows approximately 730,000 distinct CDR3 sequences, about 14% of them seen only once. Germline V gene data show CDR1 as MDHEN and CDR2 as SYDVKM. V was cut by 4 bases and J by 8 bases, with 17 bases left in between. The length of the CDR3 is 14 residues. This sequence originates from a man aged 50-59 years who received an inactivated influenza vaccine. The sample consisted of PBMCs from blood, taken less than 15 days before vaccination. V usage is TRBV28 and J usage is TRBJ1-2; D remains ambiguous. This CDR3 reads CASSSSPGSGGYTF. CDR3 coding DNA: TGTGCCAGCAGTTCCAGCCCGGGGAGTGGAGGCTACACCTTC.